The TCR beta chain described here comes from a study of T cells after yellow fever vaccination. In TCRdb, the 5' RACE reads were re-called with MiXCR into one record per CDR3 protein. In the table there are about 350,000 distinct CDR3 sequences, roughly 8.6% of which are singletons. Germline CDR1 LGHNA, CDR2 YNFKEQ. V was clipped by 0 bases and J by 5 bases, with 16 bases between them. The CDR3 loop spans 17 amino acids. The clonotype originates from a young man who received the YFV17D yellow fever vaccine. The specimen was PBMCs, collected about 41 days after the first yellow fever vaccination. V gene TRBV4-2 combines with J gene TRBJ2-2; D perhaps matches TRBD1 (6 bases). CDR3 sequence reads: CASSQDSQGWGTGELFF. The CDR3 nucleotides read TGTGCCAGCAGCCAAGATAGTCAGGGGTGGGGAACCGGGGAGCTGTTTTTT.